Listed below are T cell receptor beta chains from one sample, sequenced in a study of T cell repertoires in cytomegalovirus infection. In TCRdb, the reads were re-called with MiXCR into one record per CDR3 protein. Here the sample spans under 200,000 distinct CDR3 sequences, under 30% being singletons. Sequenced input: PBMCs. These receptors all come from a human donor in good health (CMV status not recorded). Some clones in this sample may be carry-over from other donors' samples. CDR3s include the opening cysteine and the closing phenylalanine or tryptophan. A D gene is named only where the DNA matches it firmly. Not every row has a clone size; where given, it reads once, few, many or a size class.

CDR3 protein: CSARAPVGQANEQFF
CDR3 DNA: TGCAGTGCTAGAGCCCCGGTGGGGCAGGCAAATGAGCAGTTCTTC
clone size: -
J gene: TRBJ2-1
V gene: TRBV20-1
D gene: -

CDR3 protein: CSARFQGRSAEAFF
CDR3 DNA: TGCAGTGCTAGATTCCAGGGGAGATCAGCTGAAGCTTTCTTT
clone size: few
J gene: TRBJ1-1
V gene: TRBV20-1
D gene: -

CDR3 protein: CASTTGAGGRDEQFF
CDR3 DNA: TGTGCCAGCACCACGGGAGCGGGGGGCCGAGATGAGCAGTTCTTC
clone size: -
J gene: TRBJ2-1
V gene: TRBV6-1
D gene: TRBD2

CDR3 protein: CASSYDFGSGNTIYF
CDR3 DNA: TGTGCCAGCAGTTACGATTTTGGTTCTGGAAACACCATATATTTT
clone size: few
J gene: TRBJ1-3
V gene: TRBV6-5
D gene: -

CDR3 protein: CASSPEGSGGGSPLHF
CDR3 DNA: TGTGCCAGCAGCCCCGAGGGGAGCGGGGGTGGGTCACCCCTCCACTTT
clone size: few
J gene: TRBJ1-6
V gene: TRBV7-6
D gene: -

CDR3 protein: CASSPLVTTDTQYF
CDR3 DNA: TGTGCCAGCAGTCCCTTAGTGACCACAGATACGCAGTATTTT
clone size: few
J gene: TRBJ2-3
V gene: TRBV28
D gene: -

CDR3 protein: CSASGGGVYNEQFF
CDR3 DNA: TGCAGTGCTAGTGGCGGGGGGGTCTACAATGAGCAGTTCTTC
clone size: -
J gene: TRBJ2-1
V gene: TRBV20-1
D gene: TRBD2

CDR3 protein: CASSRDGYEQYF
CDR3 DNA: TGTGCCAGCAGCCGGGACGGCTACGAGCAGTACTTC
clone size: -
J gene: TRBJ2-7
V gene: TRBV7-9
D gene: -

CDR3 protein: CASTLMGAYQETQYF
CDR3 DNA: TGCGCCAGCACCTTAATGGGGGCGTACCAAGAGACCCAGTACTTC
clone size: -
J gene: TRBJ2-5
V gene: TRBV5-1
D gene: -

CDR3 protein: CASSSRGHTEAFF
CDR3 DNA: TGTGCCAGCAGTTCGAGAGGGCACACTGAAGCTTTCTTT
clone size: few
J gene: TRBJ1-1
V gene: TRBV7-6
D gene: -

CDR3 protein: CASRSTGDYGYTF
CDR3 DNA: TGTGCCAGCAGGTCTACGGGGGACTATGGCTACACCTTC
clone size: once
J gene: TRBJ1-2
V gene: TRBV6-2/TRBV6-3
D gene: -

CDR3 protein: CASSFEGATEAFF
CDR3 DNA: TGTGCCAGCAGCTTCGAGGGGGCGACTGAAGCTTTCTTT
clone size: -
J gene: TRBJ1-1
V gene: TRBV7-9
D gene: TRBD1

CDR3 protein: CASSYSGGGGPSSYNEQFF
CDR3 DNA: TGTGCCAGCAGTTACTCGGGCGGGGGAGGTCCCTCCTCCTACAATGAGCAGTTCTTC
clone size: few
J gene: TRBJ2-1
V gene: TRBV6-2/TRBV6-3
D gene: TRBD2

CDR3 protein: CASSLAGAREAFF
CDR3 DNA: TGTGCCAGCAGCTTAGCCGGGGCCCGTGAAGCTTTCTTT
clone size: few
J gene: TRBJ1-1
V gene: TRBV7-6
D gene: -

CDR3 protein: CASSSYRTGQGYGYTF
CDR3 DNA: TGTGCCAGCAGCTCTTACCGGACAGGGCAGGGCTATGGCTACACCTTC
clone size: few
J gene: TRBJ1-2
V gene: TRBV7-2
D gene: TRBD1

CDR3 protein: CASSVGPIAGNSYEQYF
CDR3 DNA: TGTGCCAGCAGCGTTGGCCCAATAGCGGGGAACTCCTACGAGCAGTACTTC
clone size: -
J gene: TRBJ2-7
V gene: TRBV5-6
D gene: TRBD2

CDR3 protein: CASSPGPEQFF
CDR3 DNA: TGTGCCAGCAGTCCCGGGCCCGAGCAGTTCTTC
clone size: few
J gene: TRBJ2-1
V gene: TRBV2
D gene: -

CDR3 protein: CASSLAGNSGNEQFF
CDR3 DNA: TGTGCCAGCAGCTTGGCCGGGAATTCCGGGAATGAGCAGTTCTTC
clone size: -
J gene: TRBJ2-1
V gene: TRBV5-5
D gene: -

CDR3 protein: CSARGLASTEQFF
CDR3 DNA: TGCAGTGCTAGAGGTCTAGCCTCCACTGAGCAGTTCTTC
clone size: -
J gene: TRBJ2-1
V gene: TRBV20-1
D gene: -

CDR3 protein: CASSSRTGDSYEQYF
CDR3 DNA: TGTGCCAGCAGCTCTAGGACAGGGGACTCCTACGAGCAGTACTTC
clone size: few
J gene: TRBJ2-7
V gene: TRBV11-2
D gene: TRBD1

CDR3 protein: CASSSGATSNQPQHF
CDR3 DNA: TGTGCCAGCAGCTCAGGGGCTACTAGCAATCAGCCCCAGCATTTT
clone size: -
J gene: TRBJ1-5
V gene: TRBV5-5
D gene: -

CDR3 protein: CASSPRQGVILYEQYF
CDR3 DNA: TGTGCCAGCAGTCCCCGGCAGGGGGTGATTCTGTACGAGCAGTACTTC
clone size: few
J gene: TRBJ2-7
V gene: TRBV12-3/TRBV12-4
D gene: TRBD1

CDR3 protein: CASRLRGGLEKLFF
CDR3 DNA: TGTGCCAGCAGACTCAGGGGGGGATTGGAAAAACTGTTTTTT
clone size: -
J gene: TRBJ1-4
V gene: TRBV27
D gene: TRBD1

CDR3 protein: CASSQDEGGTEAFF
CDR3 DNA: TGCGCCAGCAGCCAAGATGAGGGGGGCACTGAAGCTTTCTTT
clone size: few
J gene: TRBJ1-1
V gene: TRBV4-1
D gene: -

CDR3 protein: CASSFLGEEKLFF
CDR3 DNA: TGTGCCAGCAGCTTCTTGGGGGAGGAAAAACTGTTTTTT
clone size: -
J gene: TRBJ1-4
V gene: TRBV5-4
D gene: -

CDR3 protein: CATSKGVSYNEQFF
CDR3 DNA: TGCGCCACCAGCAAGGGGGTCTCCTACAATGAGCAGTTCTTC
clone size: once
J gene: TRBJ2-1
V gene: TRBV10-1
D gene: -

CDR3 protein: CASSTGTPSGNEQFF
CDR3 DNA: TGTGCCAGCAGCACCGGGACCCCCTCGGGGAATGAGCAGTTCTTC
clone size: few
J gene: TRBJ2-1
V gene: TRBV7-6
D gene: -

CDR3 protein: CASSPDRVKLTDTQYF
CDR3 DNA: TGTGCCAGCAGCCCAGACAGGGTAAAACTCACAGATACGCAGTATTTT
clone size: few
J gene: TRBJ2-3
V gene: TRBV7-8
D gene: TRBD1

CDR3 protein: CASSILNNYGYTF
CDR3 DNA: TGTGCCAGCAGCATTTTGAACAACTATGGCTACACCTTC
clone size: few
J gene: TRBJ1-2
V gene: TRBV28
D gene: -

CDR3 protein: CASSLEGQGFDEQFF
CDR3 DNA: TGTGCCAGCAGCTTGGAGGGACAGGGGTTCGATGAGCAGTTCTTC
clone size: -
J gene: TRBJ2-1
V gene: TRBV5-4
D gene: TRBD1

CDR3 protein: CASSQDVMTPGFF
CDR3 DNA: TGCGCCAGCAGCCAAGACGTTATGACTCCAGGGTTCTTC
clone size: -
J gene: TRBJ2-1
V gene: TRBV4-3
D gene: -

CDR3 protein: CASTPGLSNQPQHF
CDR3 DNA: TGTGCCAGCACCCCAGGGCTGAGCAATCAGCCCCAGCATTTT
clone size: -
J gene: TRBJ1-5
V gene: TRBV6-1
D gene: -

CDR3 protein: CASSLGGLDTEAFF
CDR3 DNA: TGTGCCAGCAGCTTAGGGGGGTTGGACACTGAAGCTTTCTTT
clone size: once
J gene: TRBJ1-1
V gene: TRBV7-6
D gene: -

CDR3 protein: CASTRSQGAKEKLFF
CDR3 DNA: TGTGCCAGCACCCGAAGTCAGGGGGCGAAGGAAAAACTGTTTTTT
clone size: few
J gene: TRBJ1-4
V gene: TRBV12-3/TRBV12-4
D gene: TRBD1

CDR3 protein: CASSLIASLYYEQFF
CDR3 DNA: TGTGCCAGCAGCTTAATAGCGTCCCTTTACTATGAGCAGTTCTTC
clone size: -
J gene: TRBJ2-1
V gene: TRBV7-3
D gene: -

CDR3 protein: CASSRLGEHNEKLFF
CDR3 DNA: TGTGCCAGCAGCCGACTTGGAGAGCATAATGAAAAACTGTTTTTT
clone size: many
J gene: TRBJ1-4
V gene: TRBV7-2
D gene: -

CDR3 protein: CASSGRTGGNQPQHF
CDR3 DNA: TGTGCCAGCAGCGGCCGAACAGGGGGAAATCAGCCCCAGCATTTT
clone size: -
J gene: TRBJ1-5
V gene: TRBV5-5
D gene: TRBD1

CDR3 protein: CASSLVPRSSAEAFF
CDR3 DNA: TGTGCCAGCAGCTTAGTTCCCCGATCGAGCGCTGAAGCTTTCTTT
clone size: few
J gene: TRBJ1-1
V gene: TRBV11-2
D gene: -

CDR3 protein: CASSLARGRETQYF
CDR3 DNA: TGTGCCAGCAGCTTAGCGCGGGGGAGGGAGACCCAGTACTTC
clone size: many
J gene: TRBJ2-5
V gene: TRBV7-2
D gene: TRBD2

CDR3 protein: CASSLDSRVLGAMNTEAFF
CDR3 DNA: TGTGCCAGCAGCTTGGACAGCCGAGTCTTGGGGGCAATGAACACTGAAGCTTTCTTT
clone size: once
J gene: TRBJ1-1
V gene: TRBV7-9
D gene: -

CDR3 protein: CASSPLDMFTGELFF
CDR3 DNA: TGTGCCAGCAGCCCCCTCGACATGTTCACCGGGGAGCTGTTTTTT
clone size: few
J gene: TRBJ2-2
V gene: TRBV14
D gene: -

CDR3 protein: CASSQTGVDYGYTF
CDR3 DNA: TGTGCCAGCAGCCAGACAGGCGTGGACTATGGCTACACCTTC
clone size: many
J gene: TRBJ1-2
V gene: TRBV7-2
D gene: -

CDR3 protein: CASSYSAGELFF
CDR3 DNA: TGTGCCAGCAGCTACTCGGCCGGGGAGCTGTTTTTT
clone size: few
J gene: TRBJ2-2
V gene: TRBV7-9
D gene: -

CDR3 protein: CASSQEEGGVADTQYF
CDR3 DNA: TGCGCCAGCAGCCAAGAAGAGGGCGGGGTCGCAGATACGCAGTATTTT
clone size: -
J gene: TRBJ2-3
V gene: TRBV4-1
D gene: -

CDR3 protein: CASSSPGTLGVHEQFF
CDR3 DNA: TGTGCCAGCAGTTCCCCCGGGACCCTTGGGGTCCATGAGCAGTTCTTC
clone size: -
J gene: TRBJ2-1
V gene: TRBV6-8
D gene: -

CDR3 protein: CASSLAPINRVAVYEQYF
CDR3 DNA: TGTGCCAGCAGCTTAGCCCCCATTAACAGGGTAGCTGTCTACGAGCAGTACTTC
clone size: many
J gene: TRBJ2-7
V gene: TRBV7-2
D gene: -

CDR3 protein: CASRVTTEGTGELFF
CDR3 DNA: TGCGCCAGCAGGGTGACTACAGAGGGAACCGGGGAGCTGTTTTTT
clone size: -
J gene: TRBJ2-2
V gene: TRBV4-1
D gene: -

CDR3 protein: CASSSPGQQNYGYTF
CDR3 DNA: TGTGCCAGCAGCTCGCCGGGACAGCAGAACTATGGCTACACCTTC
clone size: -
J gene: TRBJ1-2
V gene: TRBV7-2
D gene: TRBD1

CDR3 protein: CSARTSGDTDTQYF
CDR3 DNA: TGCAGTGCTCGGACTAGCGGGGACACAGATACGCAGTATTTT
clone size: once
J gene: TRBJ2-3
V gene: TRBV20-1
D gene: TRBD2

CDR3 protein: CASSLTAGEGYEQYF
CDR3 DNA: TGCGCCAGCAGCCTTACCGCAGGGGAAGGGTACGAGCAGTACTTC
clone size: -
J gene: TRBJ2-7
V gene: TRBV5-1
D gene: -

CDR3 protein: CASSPGAQGASKNIQYF
CDR3 DNA: TGTGCCAGTAGTCCTGGGGCTCAGGGGGCTTCCAAAAACATTCAGTACTTC
clone size: few
J gene: TRBJ2-4
V gene: TRBV19
D gene: TRBD1

CDR3 protein: CASSSLAGYQETQYF
CDR3 DNA: TGTGCCAGCAGTTCCCTAGCGGGGTACCAAGAGACCCAGTACTTC
clone size: -
J gene: TRBJ2-5
V gene: TRBV6-2/TRBV6-3
D gene: TRBD2

CDR3 protein: CASTAGRTGNTEAFF
CDR3 DNA: TGTGCCAGTACCGCGGGACGGACGGGGAACACTGAAGCTTTCTTT
clone size: -
J gene: TRBJ1-1
V gene: TRBV19
D gene: -

CDR3 protein: CASSQGAANEKLFF
CDR3 DNA: TGTGCCAGCTCTCAGGGGGCGGCTAATGAAAAACTGTTTTTT
clone size: -
J gene: TRBJ1-4
V gene: TRBV18
D gene: TRBD1

CDR3 protein: CASRGQGQLFPSGANVLTF
CDR3 DNA: TGTGCCAGCAGGGGACAGGGGCAACTCTTCCCTTCTGGGGCCAACGTCCTGACTTTC
clone size: many
J gene: TRBJ2-6
V gene: TRBV12-3/TRBV12-4
D gene: TRBD1

CDR3 protein: CSASPTSGGYNEQFF
CDR3 DNA: TGCAGTGCTAGTCCAACTAGCGGGGGTTACAATGAGCAGTTCTTC
clone size: few
J gene: TRBJ2-1
V gene: TRBV20-1
D gene: TRBD2

CDR3 protein: CSAREGTANYGYTF
CDR3 DNA: TGCAGTGCTAGAGAGGGGACGGCTAACTATGGCTACACCTTC
clone size: -
J gene: TRBJ1-2
V gene: TRBV20-1
D gene: -

CDR3 protein: CASSQDYRVEGRIQYF
CDR3 DNA: TGCGCCAGCAGCCAAGATTACAGGGTTGAGGGGAGGATTCAGTACTTC
clone size: -
J gene: TRBJ2-4
V gene: TRBV4-1
D gene: -

CDR3 protein: CASSSRLAGSSYNEQFF
CDR3 DNA: TGCGCCAGCAGTTCTCGACTAGCGGGGAGCTCCTACAATGAGCAGTTCTTC
clone size: -
J gene: TRBJ2-1
V gene: TRBV10-2
D gene: TRBD2

CDR3 protein: CASIPEGAGATDTQYF
CDR3 DNA: TGTGCCAGCATCCCGGAAGGGGCAGGGGCCACAGATACGCAGTATTTT
clone size: many
J gene: TRBJ2-3
V gene: TRBV7-8
D gene: -